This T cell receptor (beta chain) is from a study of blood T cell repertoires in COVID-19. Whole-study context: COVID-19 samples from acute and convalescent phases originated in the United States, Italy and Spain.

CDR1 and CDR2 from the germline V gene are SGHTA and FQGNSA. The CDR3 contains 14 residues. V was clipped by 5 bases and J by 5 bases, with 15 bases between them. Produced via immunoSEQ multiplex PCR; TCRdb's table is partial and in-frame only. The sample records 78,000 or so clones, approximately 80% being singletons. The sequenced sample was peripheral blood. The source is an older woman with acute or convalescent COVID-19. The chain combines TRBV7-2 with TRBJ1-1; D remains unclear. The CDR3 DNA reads TGTGCCAGCAGCGTCTACGCCCCCCCTACTGAAGCTTTCTTT. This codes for CASSVYAPPTEAFF.